Below are 17 T cell receptor beta chains sequenced from a single sample in a study of T cell repertoires in ileal Crohn's disease. Method: immunoSEQ multiplex PCR; TCRdb's copy keeps in-frame clones and lacks some. Of approximately 9,000 clones listed, around 81% are singletons. Sequencing was performed on ileal tissue. These receptors originate from an adult with Crohn's disease.

In this sample, this clone turned up a few times. The CDR3 bases are TGTGCCAGCAGCTTGGTAGCTGGGGGGACCAATCAGCCCCAGCATTTT. This encodes CASSLVAGGTNQPQHF. This chain links TRBV11-2 with TRBJ1-5; tentative D call: TRBD1 (5 bases). This CDR3 is 16 amino acids long. Trimming removed 3 bases at V and 3 bases at J, with 15 bases between. The germline V gene encodes CDR1 SGHAT and CDR2 FQNNGV.

This CDR3 is CASSSPVGASGRAGDTQYF. In DNA form, the CDR3 reads TGTGCCAGCAGCTCGCCCGTAGGGGCTAGCGGGAGGGCCGGGGATACGCAGTATTTT. The J gene is TRBJ2-3, the V gene TRBV7-8, with 12 bases that match TRBD2. The CDR3 consists of 19 residues. The J segment lost 6 bases and the V segment lost 4 bases, leaving 17 bases of the junction unmatched. The germline V gene encodes CDR1 SGHVS and CDR2 FQNEAQ.

The chain is built from TRBV19 and TRBJ2-7, with TRBD2 matching 8 bases. With V trimmed by 3 bases and J by 9 bases, 7 bases remained unmatched. The CDR3 is 13 residues long. In germline, CDR1 is LNHDA, CDR2 SQIVND (reference sequence). For the CDR3, the DNA is TGTGCCAGTAGTATTTCCGGGAGGGTCGGGCAGTACTTC. As protein: CASSISGRVGQYF.

This clone is categorized as medium-sized (0.01 to 0.1%). This chain connects TRBV6-5 to TRBJ1-1, with D perhaps TRBD1 (5 bases). The V and J ends lost 4 bases and 7 bases respectively, with 19 bases between them. This CDR3 spans 15 amino acids. The germline V gene has CDR1 MNHEY and CDR2 SVGAGI. CDR3 sequence reads: CASSSRRRGRVEAFF. The CDR3 DNA sequence: TGTGCCAGCAGTTCCCGGAGGAGGGGAAGAGTTGAAGCTTTCTTT.

The CDR3: CASSALSQDTQYF. The CDR3 nucleotides are TGTGCCAGCAGTGCCCTGAGTCAAGATACGCAGTATTTT. The chain joins TRBV9 to TRBJ2-3; D remains unclear. In germline, CDR1 is SGDLS, CDR2 YYNGEE. V lost 5 bases, J lost 5 bases, and 12 bases lay in between. This CDR3 has 13 residues.

The CDR3 bases are TGTGCCAGCAGCCAAGATAGCGATGAGCAGTTCTTC. Protein product: CASSQDSDEQFF. The chain recombines TRBV4-2 with TRBJ2-1, with D tentatively TRBD2 (5 bases). CDR3 length equals 12 residues. The germline V gene has CDR1 LGHNA and CDR2 YNFKEQ. Trimming pared 0 bases from V and 8 bases from J, leaving 5 bases between.

V gene TRBV6-1 combines with J gene TRBJ2-7; D might be TRBD1 (6 bases). The germline V gene encodes CDR1 MNHNS and CDR2 SASEGT. Trimming removed 8 bases from V and 2 bases from J, with 16 bases in between. The CDR3 loop spans 14 amino acids. The CDR3 nucleotides are TGTGCCAGCGGGGAACAGGGCCTTACCTACGAGCAGTACTTC. Protein sequence: CASGEQGLTYEQYF.

V and J are TRBV5-6 and TRBJ2-7, with TRBD1 as a possible D gene (5 bases). Per germline, CDR1 SGHDT and CDR2 YYEEEE. V was pared by 0 bases and J by 3 bases, with 10 bases between. There are 14 residues in the CDR3. The CDR3 reads CASSLGERGYEQYF. For the CDR3, the DNA is TGTGCCAGCAGCTTGGGTGAAAGGGGCTACGAGCAGTACTTC.

This chain joins TRBV9 and TRBJ1-1, with D possibly TRBD1 on 5 matching bases. Trimming took 4 bases from V and 1 from J, leaving 17 bases between them. This CDR3 has 16 residues. CDR1 and CDR2 (germline): SGDLS, YYNGEE. The CDR3 coding sequence is TGTGCCAGCAGCCCAACCGCGGGGGGGACGAACACTGAAGCTTTCTTT. Translating gives CASSPTAGGTNTEAFF.

The rearrangement joins TRBV5-5 to TRBJ2-3, with TRBD2 matching 11 bases. The CDR3 runs to 16 residues. The V and J ends lost 0 bases and 1 base, in that order; junction bases with no gene match: 1. The germline V gene has CDR1 SGHKS and CDR2 YYEKEE (reference sequence). The CDR3 sequence is CASSLELAGGTDTQYF. The CDR3 region has the DNA TGTGCCAGCAGCTTGGAACTAGCGGGGGGCACAGATACGCAGTATTTT.

This clone appeared a few times. The chain joins TRBV7-3 to TRBJ2-7, with D maybe TRBD2 (5 bases). The V end lost 5 bases, the J end lost 6 bases, and 23 bases lay between the germline ends. CDR1 SGHTA and CDR2 FQGTGA come from the germline V gene. The CDR3 spans 16 residues. The CDR3 is CASSAKAGGGLGEQYF. Here the CDR3 DNA reads TGTGCCAGCAGCGCAAAAGCAGGAGGTGGGTTAGGCGAGCAGTACTTC.

J is TRBJ1-3 and V is TRBV7-2; 8 bases line up with TRBD1. Germline-derived CDR1 and CDR2 are SGHTA and FQGNSA. Unmatched junction bases numbered 9, after V lost 5 bases and J lost 6 bases. The CDR3 is made up of 15 amino acids. This chain's CDR3 is CASSPWGQALNTIYF. DNA of the CDR3: TGTGCCAGCAGCCCATGGGGACAGGCACTAAACACCATATATTTT.

This sequence joins TRBV5-1 and TRBJ1-3; D is uncertain. V was trimmed by 1 base and J by 4 bases, leaving 9 bases between them. Per the germline V gene, CDR1 is SGHRS and CDR2 is YFSETQ. This CDR3 is 14 amino acids long. As DNA, the CDR3 is TGCGCCAGCAGCTTGACGGTTACCGGAAACACCATATATTTT. Amino acids: CASSLTVTGNTIYF.

The rearrangement links TRBV15 to TRBJ2-7; TRBD1 matches at 7 bases. CDR1 and CDR2 from the germline V gene are LNHNV and YYDKDF (reference sequence). CDR3 length: 15 residues. V shed 1 base, J shed 2 bases, and the junction held 5 bases outside the gene matches. The chain's CDR3 is CATSRGGTGAYEQYF. The CDR3 DNA reads TGTGCCACCAGCAGAGGGGGAACAGGGGCCTACGAGCAGTACTTC.

The chain joins TRBV29-1 to TRBJ1-2; D is undetermined. The CDR3 has 14 amino acids. Per the germline V gene, CDR1 is SQVTM and CDR2 is ANQGSEA. V was clipped by 6 bases and J by 4 bases, with 18 bases between them. The CDR3 loop is CSVYPAPRGYGYTF. The CDR3, as DNA: TGCAGCGTCTACCCGGCCCCCCGGGGCTATGGCTACACCTTC.

The chain combines TRBV7-9 with TRBJ1-3, with D maybe TRBD1 (6 bases). V lost 1 base and J 8 bases, leaving 18 bases between the germline ends. There are 16 residues in the CDR3. Per the germline V gene, CDR1 is SEHNR and CDR2 is FQNEAQ (reference sequence). CDR3 amino acids: CASSLEIPGDRDTIYF. In nucleotides, the CDR3 is TGTGCCAGCAGCTTAGAGATCCCAGGGGATCGAGACACCATATATTTT.

This chain connects TRBV19 to TRBJ1-5; 7 bases match TRBD1. The CDR3 sequence is 16 residues long. The germline gives CDR1 LNHDA, CDR2 SQIVND (reference sequence). The trim removed 3 bases at V and 2 bases at J, leaving 7 bases unmatched. CDR3 residues: CASSIGGGWGNQPQHF. The CDR3 region has the DNA TGTGCCAGTAGTATTGGAGGGGGCTGGGGCAATCAGCCCCAGCATTTT. Looking up the rest from reference TRBV19 and TRBJ1-5 gives the full variable domain: DGGITQSPKYLFRKEGQNVTLSCEQNLNHDAMYWYRQDPGQGLRLIYYSQIVNDFQKGDIAEGYSVSREKKESFPLTVTSAQKNPTAFYLCASSIGGGWGNQPQHFGDGTRLSIL.